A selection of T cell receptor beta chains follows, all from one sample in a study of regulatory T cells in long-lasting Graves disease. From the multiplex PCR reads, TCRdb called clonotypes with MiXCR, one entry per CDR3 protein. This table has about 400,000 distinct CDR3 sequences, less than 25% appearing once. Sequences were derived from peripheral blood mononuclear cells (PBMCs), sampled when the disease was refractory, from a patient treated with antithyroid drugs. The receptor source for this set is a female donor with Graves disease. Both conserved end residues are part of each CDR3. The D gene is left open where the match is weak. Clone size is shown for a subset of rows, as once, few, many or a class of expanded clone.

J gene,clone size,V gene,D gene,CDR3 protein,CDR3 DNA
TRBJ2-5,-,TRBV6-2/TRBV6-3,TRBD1,CASSYSPGQGGQYF,TGTGCCAGCAGTTATTCCCCGGGACAGGGGGGCCAGTACTTC
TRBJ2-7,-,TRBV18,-,CASSSGTVDEQYF,TGTGCCAGCTCATCCGGGACTGTCGACGAGCAGTACTTC
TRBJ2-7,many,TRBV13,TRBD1,CASSLGQGAREQYF,TGTGCCAGCAGCTTAGGACAGGGGGCGAGAGAGCAGTACTTC
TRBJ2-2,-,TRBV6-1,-,CASRAAGPGELFF,TGTGCCAGCAGAGCTGCAGGTCCCGGGGAGCTGTTTTTT
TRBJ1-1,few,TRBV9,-,CASSVGVYTEAFF,TGTGCCAGCAGCGTAGGAGTGTACACTGAAGCTTTCTTT
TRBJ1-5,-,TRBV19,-,CASSTSDTAQHF,TGTGCCAGTAGTACCTCGGATACAGCCCAGCATTTT
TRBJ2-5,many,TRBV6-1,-,CASSEALLGGVETQYF,TGTGCCAGCAGTGAAGCGCTTCTGGGTGGGGTCGAGACCCAGTACTTC
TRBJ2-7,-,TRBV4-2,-,CASSQDEGASYEQYF,TGTGCCAGCAGCCAAGATGAAGGGGCTAGCTACGAGCAGTACTTC
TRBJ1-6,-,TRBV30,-,CAWSRGQPSSPLHF,TGTGCCTGGAGCCGGGGGCAGCCATCTTCACCCCTCCACTTT
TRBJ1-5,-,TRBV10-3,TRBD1,CAISDRGDQPQHF,TGTGCCATCAGTGACAGGGGGGATCAGCCCCAGCATTTT
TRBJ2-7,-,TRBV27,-,CASSGRLDPYEQYF,TGTGCCAGCAGTGGGAGACTGGACCCCTACGAGCAGTACTTC
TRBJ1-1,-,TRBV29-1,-,CSARPGGLYEAFF,TGCAGCGCCCGACCCGGGGGGCTGTATGAAGCTTTCTTT
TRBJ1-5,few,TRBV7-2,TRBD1,CASSVDRALNQPQHF,TGTGCCAGCAGCGTAGACAGGGCTTTAAATCAGCCCCAGCATTTT
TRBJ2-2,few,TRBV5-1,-,CASSLEFTVGELFF,TGCGCCAGCAGCTTGGAATTCACAGTCGGGGAGCTGTTTTTT
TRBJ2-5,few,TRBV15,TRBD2,CATSRVREGGETQYF,TGTGCCACCAGCAGAGTTCGGGAGGGGGGGGAGACCCAGTACTTC
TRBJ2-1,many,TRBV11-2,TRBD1,CASSLEGQGYNEQFF,TGTGCCAGCAGCTTAGAGGGACAGGGATACAATGAGCAGTTCTTC
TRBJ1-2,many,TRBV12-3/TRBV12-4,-,CASSLRAGEAYGYTF,TGTGCCAGCAGTTTAAGGGCAGGGGAGGCCTATGGCTACACCTTC
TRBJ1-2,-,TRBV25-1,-,CASSESRVFYGYTF,TGTGCCAGCAGTGAATCTCGGGTCTTTTATGGCTACACCTTC
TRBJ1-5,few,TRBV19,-,CASSETGPATRQNQPQHF,TGTGCCAGTAGTGAAACAGGGCCGGCAACGCGGCAAAATCAGCCCCAGCATTTT
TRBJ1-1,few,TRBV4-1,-,CASSQGRLGAGTEAFF,TGCGCCAGCAGCCAAGGCCGGTTGGGGGCTGGTACTGAAGCTTTCTTT
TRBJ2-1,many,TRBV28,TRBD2,CASSPIKSGAEASYNEQFF,TGTGCCAGCAGTCCCATCAAAAGCGGGGCTGAGGCTTCCTACAATGAGCAGTTCTTC
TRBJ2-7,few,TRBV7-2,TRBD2,CASSLLWAGGREQYF,TGTGCCAGCAGCCTCCTATGGGCGGGAGGAAGGGAGCAGTACTTC
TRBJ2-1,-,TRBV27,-,CASTPGTGNEQFF,TGTGCCAGCACGCCAGGCACAGGGAATGAGCAGTTCTTC
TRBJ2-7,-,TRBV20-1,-,CSAGTGPPEQYF,TGCAGTGCTGGGACTGGCCCCCCTGAGCAGTACTTC
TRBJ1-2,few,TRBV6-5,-,CASSYKDSAFNYGYTF,TGTGCCAGCAGTTACAAGGACTCCGCTTTTAACTATGGCTACACCTTC
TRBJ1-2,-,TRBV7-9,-,CASGEGGGGYTF,TGTGCCAGCGGCGAAGGGGGTGGAGGCTACACCTTC
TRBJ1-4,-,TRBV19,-,CASSIHSRGEKLFF,TGTGCCAGTAGTATTCACAGCCGGGGAGAAAAACTGTTTTTT
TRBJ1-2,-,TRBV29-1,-,CSVDLGDGYGYTF,TGCAGCGTTGACCTTGGGGATGGCTATGGCTACACCTTC
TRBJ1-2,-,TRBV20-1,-,CSARDLQGVGGYTF,TGCAGTGCTAGAGATCTACAGGGTGTCGGTGGCTACACCTTC
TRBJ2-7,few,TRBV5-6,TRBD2,CASSVLAGFAYEQYF,TGTGCCAGCAGCGTTCTAGCGGGTTTCGCCTACGAGCAGTACTTC
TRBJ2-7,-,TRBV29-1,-,CSVAHSGSYGQYF,TGCAGCGTTGCGCACAGCGGATCCTACGGGCAGTACTTC
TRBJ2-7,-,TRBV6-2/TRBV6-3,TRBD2,CASSYPSGSPYEQYF,TGTGCCAGCAGTTATCCCAGCGGGAGCCCCTACGAGCAGTACTTC
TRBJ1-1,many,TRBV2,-,CASSVTRRTEAFF,TGTGCCAGCAGTGTCACTCGAAGGACTGAAGCTTTCTTT